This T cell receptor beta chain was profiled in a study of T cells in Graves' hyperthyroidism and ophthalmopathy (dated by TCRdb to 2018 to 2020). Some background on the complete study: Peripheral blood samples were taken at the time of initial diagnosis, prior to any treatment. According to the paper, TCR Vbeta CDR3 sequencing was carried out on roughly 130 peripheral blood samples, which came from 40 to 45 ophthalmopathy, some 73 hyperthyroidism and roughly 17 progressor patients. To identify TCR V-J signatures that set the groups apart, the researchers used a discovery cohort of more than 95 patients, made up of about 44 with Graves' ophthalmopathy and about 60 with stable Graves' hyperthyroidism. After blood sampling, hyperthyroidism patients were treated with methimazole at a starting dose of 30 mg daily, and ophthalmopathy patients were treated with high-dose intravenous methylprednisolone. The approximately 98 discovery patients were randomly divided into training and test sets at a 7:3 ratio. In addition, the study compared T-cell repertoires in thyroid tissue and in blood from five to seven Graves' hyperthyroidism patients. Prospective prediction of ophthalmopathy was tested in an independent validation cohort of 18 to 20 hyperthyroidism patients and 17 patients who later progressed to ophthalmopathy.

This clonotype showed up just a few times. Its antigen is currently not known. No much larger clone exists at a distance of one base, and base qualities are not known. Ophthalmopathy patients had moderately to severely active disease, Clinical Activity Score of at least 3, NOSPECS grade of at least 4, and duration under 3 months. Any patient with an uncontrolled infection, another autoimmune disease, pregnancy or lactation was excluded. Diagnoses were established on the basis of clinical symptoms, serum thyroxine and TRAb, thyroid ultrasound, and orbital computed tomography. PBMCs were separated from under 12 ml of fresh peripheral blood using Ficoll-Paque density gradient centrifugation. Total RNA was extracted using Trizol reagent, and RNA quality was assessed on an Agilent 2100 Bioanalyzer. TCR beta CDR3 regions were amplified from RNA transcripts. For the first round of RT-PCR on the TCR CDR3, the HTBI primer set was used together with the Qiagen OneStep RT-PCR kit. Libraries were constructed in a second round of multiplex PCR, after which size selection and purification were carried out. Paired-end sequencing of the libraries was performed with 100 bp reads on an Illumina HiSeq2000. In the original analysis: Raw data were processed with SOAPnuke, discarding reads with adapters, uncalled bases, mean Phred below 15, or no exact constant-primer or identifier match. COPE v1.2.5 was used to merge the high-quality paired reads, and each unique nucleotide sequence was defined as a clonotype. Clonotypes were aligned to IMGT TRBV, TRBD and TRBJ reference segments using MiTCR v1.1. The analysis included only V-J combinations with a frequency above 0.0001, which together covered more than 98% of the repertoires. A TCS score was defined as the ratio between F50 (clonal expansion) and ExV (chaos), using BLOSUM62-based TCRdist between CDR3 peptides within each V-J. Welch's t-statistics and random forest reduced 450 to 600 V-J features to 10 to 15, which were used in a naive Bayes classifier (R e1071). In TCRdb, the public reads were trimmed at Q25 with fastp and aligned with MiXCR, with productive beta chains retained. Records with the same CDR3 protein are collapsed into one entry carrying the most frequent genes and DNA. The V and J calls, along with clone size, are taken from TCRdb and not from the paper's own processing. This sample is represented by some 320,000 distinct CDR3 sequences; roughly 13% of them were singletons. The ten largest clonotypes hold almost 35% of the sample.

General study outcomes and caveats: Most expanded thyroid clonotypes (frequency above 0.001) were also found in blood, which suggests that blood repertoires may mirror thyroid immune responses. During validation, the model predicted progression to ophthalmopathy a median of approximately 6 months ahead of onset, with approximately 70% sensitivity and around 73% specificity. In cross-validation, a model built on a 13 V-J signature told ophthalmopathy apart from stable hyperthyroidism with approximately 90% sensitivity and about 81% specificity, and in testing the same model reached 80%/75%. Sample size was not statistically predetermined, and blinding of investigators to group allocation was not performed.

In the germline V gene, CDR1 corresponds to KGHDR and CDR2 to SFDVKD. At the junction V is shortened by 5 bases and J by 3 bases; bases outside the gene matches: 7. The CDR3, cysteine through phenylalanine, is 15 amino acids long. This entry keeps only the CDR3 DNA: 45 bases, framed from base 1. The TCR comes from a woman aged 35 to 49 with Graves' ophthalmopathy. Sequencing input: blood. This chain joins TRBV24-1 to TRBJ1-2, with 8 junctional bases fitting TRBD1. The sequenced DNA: TGTGCCACCAGTGCCGGGACAGGTAGTTACTATGGCTACACCTTC. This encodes CATSAGTGSYYGYTF.